The next 20 T cell receptor beta chains were all read from a single sample in a study of metastatic and nonmetastatic thyroid tumors. Before thyroid surgery, none of the patients had received any treatment. TCRdb ran MiXCR on the PCR reads. The table has roughly 12,000 clones, under 25% seen once. Material for sequencing was adjacent normal tissue. These TCRs come from a female donor with papillary thyroid cancer or a benign thyroid nodule (not recorded which). Some clones in this sample may be carry-over from other donors' samples.

The chain joins TRBV7-6 to TRBJ2-5; tentatively, D is TRBD1 (5 bases). Germline values: CDR1 SGHVS, CDR2 FNYEAQ. Trimming cost V 1 base and J 5 bases, with 14 bases left between them. This CDR3 has 15 residues. CDR3 bases: TGTGCCAGCAGCTTAGGGGCAGGGAATATGGAGACCCAGTACTTC. Protein product: CASSLGAGNMETQYF.

This clone is medium-sized. V is TRBV5-1 and J is TRBJ1-1; D unresolved. The CDR3 runs 13 residues. V was clipped by 6 bases and J by 7 bases, with 16 bases between them. Germline V gene data show CDR1 as SGHRS and CDR2 as YFSETQ. Here the CDR3 reads CASTKTPDDEAFF. In DNA form, the CDR3 reads TGCGCCAGCACTAAGACGCCGGACGATGAAGCTTTCTTT.

With regard to this clone: The junction does not match germline at one end; this may be a read error. The chain joins TRBV18 to TRBJ2-4, with D perhaps matching TRBD2 (6 bases). CDR1 and CDR2 (germline): KGHSH, LQKENI. The CDR3 runs to 13 residues. Written as DNA, the CDR3 is TGTGCCAGCTCACCACGGGGGGAACAGGCCCAGCATTTC. Residues: CASSPRGEQAQHF.

V usage is TRBV3-1 and J usage is TRBJ2-1, with a tentative D call TRBD2 (5 bases). Looked up from germline, CDR1 is LGHDT and CDR2 is YNNKEL (reference sequence). The CDR3 has 14 amino acids. Deletions cut 1 base from V and 6 bases from J, with 10 bases between. CDR3 DNA: TGTGCCAGCAGCCAAGGGCTAGCCGCCAATGAGCAGTTCTTC. Translation: CASSQGLAANEQFF.

The genes are TRBV15 and TRBJ2-7, with 12 bases identical to TRBD2. This CDR3 comprises 16 residues. CDR1 and CDR2 from the germline V gene are LNHNV and YYDKDF (reference sequence). With 10 bases clipped from V and 4 bases from J, the junction kept 14 bases outside the gene matches. The CDR3 loop is CAKTPGTSGPNYEQYF. CDR3 DNA: TGTGCCAAGACTCCCGGGACTAGCGGGCCGAATTACGAGCAGTACTTC.

This clone showed up many times. The chain couples TRBV7-6 to TRBJ2-7; TRBD2 aligns across 7 bases. CDR3 length: 14 residues. V dropped 1 base and J dropped 5; count of bases not matched to a gene: 5. CDR1 SGHVS and CDR2 FNYEAQ come from the germline V gene. CDR3 sequence reads: CASSLGGRADEQYF. In nucleotides, the CDR3 is TGTGCCAGCAGCTTAGGTGGGAGGGCGGACGAGCAGTACTTC.

By share of the sample, this clone is medium-sized (0.01 to 0.1%). CDR3 amino acids: CASSVDIFHQPQHF. The CDR3 DNA sequence: TGTGCCAGCAGTGTGGACATATTCCATCAGCCCCAGCATTTT. V and J are TRBV6-1 and TRBJ1-5; TRBD1 might be the D (5 bases). Trimming pared 4 bases from V and 5 bases from J, leaving 12 bases between. The CDR3 is 14 amino acids. Germline lookup yields CDR1 MNHNS and CDR2 SASEGT.

This clone appeared a few times. The CDR3 carries no conserved terminal phenylalanine or tryptophan, so it likely arises from a read error. The limits of the CDR3 on the DNA are not certain, so only TCRdb's listed CDR3 is given. This chain uses TRBV27 with TRBJ2-6. With termini counted, the CDR3 has 16 amino acids. Germline V gene lookup returns CDR1 MNHEY and CDR2 SMNVEV (reference sequence). The CDR3: CASSPRLISGANVLTL.

This clone came up many times. This chain uses TRBV4-2 with TRBJ1-2; 9 bases map to TRBD1. From germline, CDR1 is LGHNA and CDR2 YNFKEQ. The CDR3 extends over 14 amino acids. The V gene end was trimmed by 2 bases and the J gene end by 8 bases; junction bases not matched to a gene: 6. CDR3 nucleotides: TGTGCCAGCAGCCAAACAGGGGGCGCTCAGGGCTACACCTTC. Encoded protein: CASSQTGGAQGYTF.

This clone has a handful of counts. The chain uses TRBV28 and TRBJ1-2; possibly TRBD1 for D (6 bases). The germline V and J ends were trimmed by 6 bases and 3 bases, with 14 bases remaining between them. The CDR3 spans 14 residues. In germline, CDR1 is MDHEN, CDR2 SYDVKM. The CDR3 sequence is CASRGGGLDYGYTF. CDR3 bases: TGTGCCAGCAGAGGCGGGGGGCTTGACTATGGCTACACCTTC.

This clone was seen just once. V gene TRBV6-2 or TRBV6-3 combines with J gene TRBJ2-7; 8 nucleotides agree with TRBD2. The CDR3 consists of 19 residues. Germline CDR1 and CDR2: MNHEY and SVGEGT. With V trimmed by 7 bases and J by 1 base, 21 bases remained unmatched. CDR3 residues: CASTIIAPKTSDISYEQYF. The CDR3 region has the DNA TGTGCCAGCACCATCATAGCCCCGAAGACTAGCGATATATCCTACGAGCAGTACTTC.

By frequency in the sample, this clone is medium-sized. V usage is TRBV20-1 and J usage is TRBJ2-7; D not certain. From germline, CDR1 is DFQATT and CDR2 SNEGSKA (reference sequence). This CDR3 region has 14 residues. V shed 5 bases and J shed 0 bases, with 14 bases lying between them. CDR3 residues: CSADPGSSSYEQYF. The CDR3 nucleotides read TGCAGTGCTGATCCGGGCTCGAGCTCCTACGAGCAGTACTTC.

This clone has just a few counts. The chain links TRBV6-2 or TRBV6-3 to TRBJ2-1; D is unresolved. Trimming stripped 6 bases from V and 2 bases from J, with 8 bases between. Germline lookup yields CDR1 MNHEY and CDR2 SVGEGT. This CDR3 is 13 amino acids long. In nucleotides, the CDR3 is TGTGCCAGCAGCCAACCGACCTACAATGAGCAGTTCTTC. It translates to CASSQPTYNEQFF.

This clone was picked up a small number of times. J is TRBJ2-7 and V is TRBV12-3 or TRBV12-4, with 8 bases lining up with TRBD1. The length of the CDR3 is 14 residues. The ends lost 5 bases at V and 4 bases at J; junction bases unmatched: 7. The DNA of the CDR3 is TGTGCCAGCAGTACGGGGACAGGAGCATACGAGCAGTACTTC. Protein sequence: CASSTGTGAYEQYF.

This clone was detected many times. V gene TRBV11-2 combines with J gene TRBJ2-4, with TRBD2 matching over 12 bases. The CDR3 sequence is 16 residues long. The germline CDR1 and CDR2 sequences are SGHAT and FQNNGV. V lost 5 bases to trimming and J lost 5 bases; unmatched junction nucleotides: 7. The CDR3 reads CASSLRLAGDENIQYF. For the CDR3, the DNA is TGTGCCAGCAGCCTACGACTAGCGGGAGATGAAAACATTCAGTACTTC.

This clone has a single count. At one end, the junction sequence differs from germline, possibly due to a read error. The chain couples TRBV20-1 to TRBJ1-5; no clear D gene. The germline V gene has CDR1 DFQATT and CDR2 SNEGSKA (reference sequence). This CDR3 is 14 amino acids long. The CDR3 is CSARDRMYAQPQNF. For the CDR3, the DNA is TGCAGTGCTAGAGATCGGATGTATGCTCAGCCCCAGAATTTT.

This clone turned up a few times. The chain combines TRBV30 with TRBJ2-7; D ambiguous. Trimming took 3 bases from V and 0 from J, leaving 6 bases between them. The V gene's germline CDR1 is GTSNPN and CDR2 SVGIG (reference sequence). CDR3 size: 12 residues. Written as DNA, the CDR3 is TGTGCCTGGAGGTCGACCTCCTACGAGCAGTACTTC. Translating it yields CAWRSTSYEQYF. Variable domain in full (rest from reference TRBV30 and TRBJ2-7): SQTIHQWPATLVQPVGSPLSLECTVEGTSNPNLYWYRQAAGRGLQLLFYSVGIGQISSEVPQNLSASRPQDRQFILSSKKLLLSDSGFYLCAWRSTSYEQYFGPGTRLTVT.

In this sample, this clone is medium-sized. The J gene is TRBJ1-1, the V gene TRBV6-1; D not resolved. This CDR3 spans 16 amino acids. V lost 0 bases and J lost 1, with 12 bases in between. CDR1 and CDR2 from the germline V gene are MNHNS and SASEGT. The CDR3 DNA sequence: TGTGCCAGCAGTGAAGCGCTGCTAATCAGGAACACTGAAGCTTTCTTT. It encodes CASSEALLIRNTEAFF.

This clone was detected many times. A much larger clone sits a single nucleotide away, making a read error possible. This sample also contains other DNA sequences that code for the same CDR3. The chain recombines TRBV20-1 with TRBJ2-7; 9 bases agree with TRBD1. Germline CDR1 DFQATT, CDR2 SNEGSKA (reference sequence). This CDR3 is built from 13 residues. The ends lost 5 bases at V and 6 bases at J; junction bases unmatched: 8. The CDR3 DNA reads TGCAGTGCTGGTAGTGACAGGGGGACCGAGCAGTACTTC. Amino acid sequence: CSAGSDRGTEQYF.

The chain carries TRBV7-6 and TRBJ2-6; 8 bases match TRBD2. Unmatched junction bases numbered 6, after V lost 4 bases and J lost 1 base. Per the germline V gene, CDR1 is SGHVS and CDR2 is FNYEAQ. The CDR3 sequence is 17 residues long. The DNA of the CDR3 is TGTGCCAGCAGCTCCCACGGGGGGGCATCTGGGGCCAACGTCCTGACTTTC. This translates into CASSSHGGASGANVLTF.